This is a list of T cell receptor beta chains from one sample in a study of blood T cell dynamics during melanoma immunotherapy. Clones were read by immunoSEQ multiplex PCR, and TCRdb kept only the in-frame ones, dropping some. The sample carries 8,500 to 11,000 clones, approximately 86% recorded once. The sample in question was blood, obtained from a patient treated with checkpoint blockade. These TCRs come from a human donor with melanoma. CDR3s leave out the opening cysteine and the closing phenylalanine or tryptophan. Size tells how often a clone was seen (once, few, many) or the class of an expanded clone, and some rows leave it out.

cdr3_length v_call clone_size cdr3_aa
11 TRBV5-1 few ASSPDSLRELF
14 TRBV9 NA ASSVGRTGELVGYT
9 TRBV28 NA ASRSGTKAF
12 TRBV14 few ASSQTGGVSPLH
14 TRBV11-2 NA ASSQGTGWVGTEAF
11 TRBV11-2 NA ASRLTGIGEQY
12 TRBV9 NA ASSVKGIGYGYT
10 TRBV7-8 NA ASSLVDQPQH
13 TRBV10-2 NA ASSERLSNTGELF
13 TRBV25-1 few ASSGGLSGDQPQH
12 TRBV9 NA ASSLGTGPDTQY
12 TRBV19 NA ASSIGSGYNEQF
12 TRBV6-6 NA ASRRGLQTGELF
8 TRBV6-6 NA ASSNQEAF
13 TRBV5-8 NA ASSRSAGRAYEQY
19 TRBV27 NA ASSLFHGVGVTSGSSNEQF
13 TRBV7-6 few ASSLAGGANYGYT
13 TRBV6-4 NA ASSEGPGSTDTQY
12 TRBV19 NA ASKSKGQGYGYT
11 TRBV5-5 NA ASSSDSLYGYT
13 TRBV4-2 NA ASSQDGTGGGIQY
12 TRBV27 NA ASSVQGESYEQY
10 TRBV6-6 NA ASRLQDSEQY
11 TRBV5-1 NA ASSLEAVYGYT
14 TRBV30 NA AWDQGTAMINYGYT
11 TRBV2 NA ASRVRGTYEQY
11 TRBV7-2 few ASSGDGPEGYT
13 TRBV4-2 NA ASSQDTGGGYEQY
12 TRBV7-9 NA ASSLEGASDTQY
12 TRBV6-5 NA ASSPGTGDEKLF
15 TRBV9 NA ANLPTGTCGSGNTIY
12 TRBV27 NA ASSLSYPTGELF
14 TRBV27 NA ASSLGGPSTNEKLF
14 TRBV7-6 NA ASSLSMGVGNTEAF
12 TRBV2 few ASSVIEGRAEAF
15 TRBV5-1 NA ASSPGTGGSSYNEQF
15 TRBV11-2 NA ASRGLAGGPDTGELF
11 TRBV19 NA ASSLGLAGEQF
14 TRBV4-1 NA ASSQNRQVMNTEAF
10 TRBV10-2 once ASSEQDRGQY
13 TRBV7-2 NA ASSLTTRATGELF
14 TRBV15 once ATSRAPAPDNYGYT
8 TRBV28 NA ASMSTTIY
15 TRBV4-2 NA ASSRDPASGIVHEQY
11 TRBV2 once ASRWTPNTEAF
12 TRBV18 few ASSPPGSRGHYT
13 TRBV14 once ASRPTAATYNEQF
11 TRBV2 NA ASSEATTETQY
11 TRBV11-3 NA ASSLGGQETQY
12 TRBV6-1 NA ASSGGTATYEQY